This TCR beta chain was observed in a study of cytomegalovirus exposure and HLA in healthy donors. Study findings and constraints: Previously analyzed data showed that most TCR beta V segments were productive at a frequency of about 87% or about 30%.

About this clone: Its antigen is currently unknown.

V lost 6 bases, J lost 2 bases, and 6 bases stayed unmatched. The V gene's germline CDR1 is ENHRY and CDR2 SYGVKD. The length of the CDR3 is 15 residues. The PCR made use of 60 Vbeta and 13 Jbeta primers. Sequencing was performed with immunoSEQ multiplex PCR; in TCRdb, only in-frame clones are kept and a portion is missing. Here the sample spans 120,000 or so clones, roughly 15% being singletons. V is TRBV10-3 and J is TRBJ2-7; 11 bases match TRBD1. The source material was PBMCs. This sequence was found in a woman in her late teens or twenties in good health and CMV-seronegative. Written as DNA, the CDR3 is TGTGCCATCAGCTCAAGGACAGGGGGCGCCTACGAGCAGTACTTC. It translates to CAISSRTGGAYEQYF.